These 21 T cell receptor beta chains came from one sample sequenced in a study of cytomegalovirus exposure and HLA in healthy donors. Primers for the PCR totalled 60 Vbeta and 13 Jbeta. Data came from immunoSEQ multiplex PCR; TCRdb stores just in-frame clones and leaves some out. The sample has around 150,000 clones; 80% are singletons. The source material was PBMCs. The receptors were gathered from a man younger than 45 in good health and CMV-seronegative.

Concerning this clone itself: The germline gene is not matched at one end of the junction; a read error may be the cause. The J gene is TRBJ1-1, the V gene TRBV29-1; possibly TRBD1 for D (6 bases). CDR1 and CDR2 from the germline V gene are SQVTM and ANQGSEA. The CDR3 has 13 residues. CDR3 amino acids: CSVEGQTNTEAFF. Here the CDR3 DNA reads TGCAGCGTAGAAGGACAGACGAACACTGAAGCTTTCTTT.

The V call is TRBV18, the J call TRBJ2-2; the D is unclear. Trimming removed 3 bases at V and 6 bases at J, with 5 bases between. Germline CDR1 is KGHSH and CDR2 is LQKENI. The CDR3 covers 12 residues. DNA for the CDR3: TGTGCCAGCTCACCCCTCTCCGGGGAGCTGTTTTTT. Translation gives CASSPLSGELFF.

The chain couples TRBV10-3 to TRBJ2-1; the match to TRBD2 covers 14 bases. V shed 9 bases and J 7 bases; nucleotides not matched to a gene: 11. Germline V gene sequence: CDR1 ENHRY, CDR2 SYGVKD. This CDR3 contains 16 residues. CDR3 nucleotides: TGTGCCATAGGGACTAGCGGGAGAGGGGGGAGAAATGAGCAGTTCTTC. Translated, it gives CAIGTSGRGGRNEQFF.

V gene TRBV16 combines with J gene TRBJ2-7, with D perhaps matching TRBD2 (6 bases). Per germline, CDR1 KGHSY and CDR2 FQNENV. There are 18 residues in the CDR3. V lost 3 bases to trimming and J lost 2 bases, with 23 bases between them. CDR3 protein: CASSQAVRGEPLPYEQYF. Written as DNA, the CDR3 is TGTGCCAGCAGCCAGGCGGTGCGGGGAGAACCTCTCCCCTACGAGCAGTACTTC.

The CDR3 DNA reads TGCGCCAGCAGTCCTAGCGGGATATACGAGCAGTACTTC. It yields the protein CASSPSGIYEQYF. The chain combines TRBV5-1 with TRBJ2-7, with 9 bases aligning to TRBD2. Trimming removed 5 bases from V and 4 bases from J; junction bases left unmatched: 4. The CDR3 has 13 amino acids. CDR1 and CDR2 (germline): SGHRS, YFSETQ.

V gene TRBV4-1 combines with J gene TRBJ2-1; TRBD2 matches at 12 bases. V was pared by 0 bases and J by 7 bases, with 7 bases of the junction left unmatched. Germline loops: CDR1 MGHRA, CDR2 YSYEKL. CDR3 length: 17 residues. DNA of the CDR3: TGCGCCAGCAGCCAAGATCCCGGGACTAGCGGGTCAAATGAGCAGTTCTTC. Amino acid sequence: CASSQDPGTSGSNEQFF.

This chain links TRBV5-1 with TRBJ2-1, with 7 bases identical to TRBD2. The ends lost 3 bases at V and 12 bases at J; junction bases unmatched: 3. The CDR3 has 11 residues. Germline CDR1 reads SGHRS; CDR2 reads YFSETQ. CDR3 bases: TGCGCCAGCAGCTGGGAGGGCTTGCAGTTCTTC. Translation: CASSWEGLQFF.

This chain uses TRBV2 with TRBJ1-1; 8 bases line up with TRBD1. The CDR3 sequence is 13 residues long. CDR1 and CDR2 from the germline V gene are SNHLY and FYNNEI. V lost 6 bases, J lost 4 bases, and 4 bases stayed unmatched. The CDR3 loop reads CASSLGTGTEAFF. Written as DNA, the CDR3 is TGTGCCAGCAGCCTGGGGACAGGCACTGAAGCTTTCTTT.

The CDR3 spells CASRQFMNTEAFF. CDR3 DNA sequence: TGTGCCAGTAGACAGTTCATGAACACTGAAGCTTTCTTT. J is TRBJ1-1 and V is TRBV19; D unclear. Germline values: CDR1 LNHDA, CDR2 SQIVND (reference sequence). The CDR3 totals 13 residues. V gave up 6 bases and J gave up 0 bases, with 8 bases separating them.

V gene TRBV9 combines with J gene TRBJ2-3, with D maybe TRBD1 (7 bases). The CDR3 loop spans 15 amino acids. The germline CDR1 and CDR2 sequences are SGDLS and YYNGEE. V was clipped by 0 bases and J by 4 bases, with 12 bases between them. The CDR3 loop reads CASSVVGRGADTQYF. CDR3 nucleotide sequence: TGTGCCAGCAGCGTAGTGGGCAGGGGGGCAGATACGCAGTATTTT.

J is TRBJ2-7 and V is TRBV7-2; D gene unclear. The V gene lost 1 base and the J gene lost 3 bases, with 7 bases spanning the gap. Germline loops: CDR1 SGHTA, CDR2 FQGNSA. CDR3 length: 13 amino acids. The CDR3 nucleotides are TGTGCCAGCAGCTTAGATCCCTTCTACGAGCAGTACTTC. Amino acid sequence: CASSLDPFYEQYF.

The chain links TRBV7-8 to TRBJ1-1; 7 bases align to TRBD1. Germline assignment: CDR1 SGHVS and CDR2 FQNEAQ. CDR3 size: 16 residues. With 5 bases clipped from V and 3 bases from J, the junction kept 12 bases outside the gene matches. CDR3 region: CASSPHRGQSDTEAFF. CDR3 DNA: TGTGCCAGCAGCCCGCACAGGGGTCAGTCGGACACTGAAGCTTTCTTT.

The chain employs TRBV18 and TRBJ2-1, with 7 positions matching TRBD2. CDR3 length: 13 residues. The germline gives CDR1 KGHSH, CDR2 LQKENI. V lost 2 bases and J lost 8; bases outside the gene matches: 3. The CDR3 loop is CASSPGGDDEQFF. In nucleotides, the CDR3 is TGTGCCAGCTCACCAGGGGGGGACGATGAGCAGTTCTTC.

This chain connects TRBV18 to TRBJ1-1, with 9 bases matching TRBD1. The CDR3 covers 18 residues. V shed 3 bases, J shed 5 bases, and the junction held 16 bases outside the gene matches. The germline gives CDR1 KGHSH, CDR2 LQKENI. The CDR3 loop reads CASSPLFRDRDLRTEAFF. The DNA of the CDR3 is TGTGCCAGCTCACCGTTGTTCCGGGACAGGGATCTTAGGACTGAAGCTTTCTTT.

The J gene is TRBJ1-1, the V gene TRBV7-8; tentatively, D is TRBD1 (6 bases). Trimming removed 1 base from V and 8 bases from J, with 11 bases in between. Germline V gives CDR1 SGHVS, CDR2 FQNEAQ. The length of the CDR3 is 13 residues. Here the CDR3 reads CASSLGQRGEAFF. The CDR3, as DNA: TGTGCCAGCAGCTTAGGGCAAAGGGGGGAAGCTTTCTTT.

This clone was found once. V gene TRBV10-3 combines with J gene TRBJ2-1; 7 bases are a match to TRBD1. The germline V gene has CDR1 ENHRY and CDR2 SYGVKD. There are 14 residues in the CDR3. After removal of 6 bases from V and 8 bases from J, the junction contained 10 bases not matched to a gene. The CDR3 loop is CAIRGNTGEDEQFF. CDR3 coding DNA: TGTGCCATCAGAGGGAATACAGGGGAAGATGAGCAGTTCTTC.

The V gene is TRBV7-9, the J gene TRBJ2-7; 7 nucleotides line up with TRBD1. From germline, CDR1 is SEHNR and CDR2 FQNEAQ (reference sequence). CDR3 size: 14 residues. Trimming took 5 bases from V and 6 from J; bases not matched to a gene: 10. The CDR3 nucleotides read TGTGCCAGCAGCCTATACAGGGGTCCTGGCGAGCAGTACTTC. Encoded protein: CASSLYRGPGEQYF.

The CDR3 reads CASSAYTHGAGGRNEQFF. The CDR3 DNA follows: TGTGCCAGCAGCGCCTATACCCATGGGGCGGGAGGACGCAATGAGCAGTTCTTC. This chain uses TRBV9 with TRBJ2-1, with 8 bases aligning to TRBD2. J was trimmed by 6 bases and V by 3 bases; bases with no gene match: 17. The CDR3 runs to 18 residues. From germline, CDR1 is SGDLS and CDR2 YYNGEE. Full variable domain (missing parts from reference TRBV9 and TRBJ2-1): DSGVTQTPKHLITATGQRVTLRCSPRSGDLSVYWYQQSLDQGLQFLIQYYNGEERAKGNILERFSAQQFPDLHSELNLSSLELGDSALYFCASSAYTHGAGGRNEQFFGPGTRLTVL.

The chain uses TRBV25-1 and TRBJ2-7, with 7 bases aligning to TRBD1. CDR1 and CDR2 (germline): MGHDK, SYGVNS. Losses at the gene ends were 8 bases for V and 2 bases for J; bases not matched to a gene: 6. This CDR3 is built from 13 residues. The CDR3 DNA sequence: TGTGCCAGCCTCAGGACAGGTACCTACGAGCAGTACTTC. Translation gives CASLRTGTYEQYF.

This clone was recorded a few times. The chain combines TRBV4-2 with TRBJ1-5; D might be TRBD1 (5 bases). CDR1 is LGHNA and CDR2 is YNFKEQ in the germline V gene. The V gene lost 4 bases and the J gene lost 3 bases, with 16 bases spanning the gap. The CDR3 is 16 residues long. The CDR3 DNA reads TGTGCCAGCAGCCCCATGGGCCAGGGTGACAATCAGCCCCAGCATTTT. Translating gives CASSPMGQGDNQPQHF.

The chain recombines TRBV6-6 with TRBJ1-1; TRBD1 aligns across 7 bases. Germline CDR1 reads MNHNY; CDR2 reads SVGAGI (reference sequence). The trim removed 3 bases at V and 3 bases at J, leaving 4 bases unmatched. This CDR3 region has 14 residues. CDR3 nucleotide sequence: TGTGCCAGCAGTTATACAGGGGACTACACTGAAGCTTTCTTT. It yields the protein CASSYTGDYTEAFF.